This T cell receptor (beta chain) was observed in a study of Ad26.COV2.S vaccination and SARS-CoV-2 variants. Comments on this clone: Its antigen is not known.

Per the germline V gene, CDR1 is MNHEY and CDR2 is SMNVEV (reference sequence). CDR3 length: 14 residues. V was shortened by 5 bases and J by 2 bases, with 13 bases between the two germline ends. Sequencing was performed with immunoSEQ multiplex PCR; in TCRdb, only in-frame clones are kept and a portion is missing. Among about 350,000 clones listed, about 88% were seen once. Noted treatment: around 19 received Ad26.COV2.S at low or high dose, single or two shots; about 5 received placebo; per-sample allocation not given. Sample collection was performed on day 63 after the first vaccine or placebo injection. Study observations and caveats: Reportedly, spike-specific CD8+ and CD4+ T cell responses achieved substantial breadth once vaccination had taken place.

The specimen was peripheral blood, collected in a trial of Ad26.COV2.S vaccine versus placebo. This chain links TRBV27 with TRBJ2-7; maybe TRBD1 (5 bases). This TCR was recovered from a person between 18 and 65 years old who received the Ad26.COV2.S COVID-19 vaccine or a placebo. CDR3 nucleotides: TGTGCCAGCAGTCCTCACCAGGGAACCTACGAGCAGTACTTC. It codes for CASSPHQGTYEQYF.